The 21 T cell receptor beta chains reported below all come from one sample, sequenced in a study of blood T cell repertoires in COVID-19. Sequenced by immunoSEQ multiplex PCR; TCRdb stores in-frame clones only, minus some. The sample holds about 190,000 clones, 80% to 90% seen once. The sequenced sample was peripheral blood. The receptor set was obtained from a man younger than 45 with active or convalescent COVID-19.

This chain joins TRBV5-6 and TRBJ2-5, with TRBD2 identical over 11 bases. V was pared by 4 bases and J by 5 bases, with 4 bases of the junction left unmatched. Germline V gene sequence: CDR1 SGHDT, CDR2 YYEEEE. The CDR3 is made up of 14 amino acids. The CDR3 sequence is CASSILAGDETQYF. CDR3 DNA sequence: TGTGCCAGCAGCATACTAGCGGGAGATGAGACCCAGTACTTC. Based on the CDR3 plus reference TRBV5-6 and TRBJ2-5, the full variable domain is DAGVTQSPTHLIKTRGQQVTLRCSPKSGHDTVSWYQQALGQGPQFIFQYYEEEERQRGNFPDRFSGHQFPNYSSELNVNALLLGDSALYLCASSILAGDETQYFGPGTRLLVL.

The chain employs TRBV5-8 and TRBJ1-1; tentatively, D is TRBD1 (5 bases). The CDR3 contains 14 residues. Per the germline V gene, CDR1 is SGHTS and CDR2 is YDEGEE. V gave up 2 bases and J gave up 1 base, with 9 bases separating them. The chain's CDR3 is CASSFGRANTEAFF. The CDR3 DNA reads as TGTGCCAGCAGCTTTGGCAGGGCGAACACTGAAGCTTTCTTT.

The CDR3 DNA sequence: TGTGCCAGCAGCGAGGAGACAGATACGCAGTATTTT. Its protein is CASSEETDTQYF. The rearrangement joins TRBV9 to TRBJ2-3; no firm D call. This CDR3 comprises 12 residues. With 3 bases removed from V and 3 bases from J, the gap between germline ends came to 5 bases. Germline V gene lookup returns CDR1 SGDLS and CDR2 YYNGEE.

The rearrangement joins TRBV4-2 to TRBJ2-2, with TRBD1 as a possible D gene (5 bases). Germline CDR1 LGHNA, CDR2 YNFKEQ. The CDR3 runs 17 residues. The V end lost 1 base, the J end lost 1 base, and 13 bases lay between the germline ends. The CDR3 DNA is TGTGCCAGCAGCCAAGGGGGCGGTATGGAGAACACCGGGGAGCTGTTTTTT. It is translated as CASSQGGGMENTGELFF.

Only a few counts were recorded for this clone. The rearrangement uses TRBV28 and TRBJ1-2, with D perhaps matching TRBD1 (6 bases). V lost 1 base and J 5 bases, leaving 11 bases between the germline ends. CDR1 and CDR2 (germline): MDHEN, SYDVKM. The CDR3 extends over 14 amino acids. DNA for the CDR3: TGTGCCAGCAGTTTATCAGGGGAGACATATGGCTACACCTTC. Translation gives CASSLSGETYGYTF.

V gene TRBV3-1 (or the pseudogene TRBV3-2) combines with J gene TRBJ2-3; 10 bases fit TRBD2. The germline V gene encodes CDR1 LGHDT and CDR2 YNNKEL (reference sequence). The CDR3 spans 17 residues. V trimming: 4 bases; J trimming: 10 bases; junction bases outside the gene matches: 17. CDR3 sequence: CASSPRRGSAAGGPQYF. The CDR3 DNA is TGTGCCAGCAGCCCGCGGAGGGGGTCGGCAGCGGGAGGGCCGCAGTATTTT.

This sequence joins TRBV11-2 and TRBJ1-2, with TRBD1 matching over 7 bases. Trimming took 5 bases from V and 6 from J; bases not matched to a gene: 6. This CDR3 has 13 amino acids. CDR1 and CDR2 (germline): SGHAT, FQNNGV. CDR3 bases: TGTGCCAGCAGCCACTTCGGACAGGATGGCTACACCTTC. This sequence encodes CASSHFGQDGYTF.

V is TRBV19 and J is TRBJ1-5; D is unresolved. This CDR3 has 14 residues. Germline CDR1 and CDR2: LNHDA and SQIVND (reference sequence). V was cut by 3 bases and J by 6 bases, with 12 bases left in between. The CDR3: CASSIAGPLQPQHF. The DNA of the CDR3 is TGTGCCAGTAGTATCGCGGGCCCTCTTCAGCCCCAGCATTTT.

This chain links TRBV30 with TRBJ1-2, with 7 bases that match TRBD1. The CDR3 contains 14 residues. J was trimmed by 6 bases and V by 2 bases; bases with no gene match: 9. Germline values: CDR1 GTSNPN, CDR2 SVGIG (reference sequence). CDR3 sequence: CAWSPTTTGNGYTF. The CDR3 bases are TGTGCCTGGAGTCCGACAACGACAGGGAATGGCTACACCTTC.

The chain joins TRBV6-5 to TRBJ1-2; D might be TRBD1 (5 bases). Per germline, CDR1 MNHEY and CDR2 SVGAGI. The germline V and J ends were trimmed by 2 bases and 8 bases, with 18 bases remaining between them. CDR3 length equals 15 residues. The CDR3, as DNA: TGTGCCAGCAGTTACGAGCAGGGTGGGTTCAGGGGCTACACCTTC. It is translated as CASSYEQGGFRGYTF.

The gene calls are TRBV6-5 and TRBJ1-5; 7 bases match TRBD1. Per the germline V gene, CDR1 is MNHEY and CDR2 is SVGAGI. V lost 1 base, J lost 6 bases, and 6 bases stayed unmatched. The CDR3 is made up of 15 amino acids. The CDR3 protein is CASSYLRGPGQPQHF. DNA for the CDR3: TGTGCCAGCAGTTACTTGAGGGGGCCCGGTCAGCCCCAGCATTTT.

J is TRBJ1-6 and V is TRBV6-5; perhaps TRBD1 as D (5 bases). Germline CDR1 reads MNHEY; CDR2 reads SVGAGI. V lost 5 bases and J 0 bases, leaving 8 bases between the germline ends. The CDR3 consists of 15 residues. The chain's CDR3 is CASSQGSSYNSPLHF. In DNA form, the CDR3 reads TGTGCCAGCAGTCAGGGTAGCTCCTATAATTCACCCCTCCACTTT.

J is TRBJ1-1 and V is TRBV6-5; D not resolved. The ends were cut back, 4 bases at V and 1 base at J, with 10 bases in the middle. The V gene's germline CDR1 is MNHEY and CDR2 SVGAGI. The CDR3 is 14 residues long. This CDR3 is CASSLREGNTEAFF. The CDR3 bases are TGTGCCAGCAGTTTGAGAGAGGGGAACACTGAAGCTTTCTTT.

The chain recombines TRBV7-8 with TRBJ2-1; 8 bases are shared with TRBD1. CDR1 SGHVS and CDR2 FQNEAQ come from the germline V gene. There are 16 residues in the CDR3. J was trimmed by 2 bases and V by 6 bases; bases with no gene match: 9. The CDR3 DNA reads TGTGCCAGCAGGTCACGGCGGACAGGGCCCTACAATGAGCAGTTCTTC. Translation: CASRSRRTGPYNEQFF.

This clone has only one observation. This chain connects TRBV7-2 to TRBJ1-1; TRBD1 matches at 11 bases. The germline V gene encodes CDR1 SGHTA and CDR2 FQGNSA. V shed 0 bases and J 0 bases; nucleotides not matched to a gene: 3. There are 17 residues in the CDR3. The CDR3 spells CASSLADRGLLNTEAFF. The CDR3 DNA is TGTGCCAGCAGCTTAGCGGACAGGGGGCTTCTGAACACTGAAGCTTTCTTT. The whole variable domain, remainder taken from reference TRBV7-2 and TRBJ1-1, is GAGVSQSPSNKVTEKGKDVELRCDPISGHTALYWYRQSLGQGLEFLIYFQGNSAPDKSGLPSDRFSAERTGGSVSTLTIQRTQQEDSAVYLCASSLADRGLLNTEAFFGQGTRLTVV.

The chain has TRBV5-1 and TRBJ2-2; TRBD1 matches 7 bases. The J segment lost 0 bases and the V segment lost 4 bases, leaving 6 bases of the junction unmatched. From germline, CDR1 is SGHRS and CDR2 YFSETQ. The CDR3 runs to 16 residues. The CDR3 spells CASSLGQAANTGELFF. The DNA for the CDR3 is TGCGCCAGCAGCCTAGGACAGGCCGCGAACACCGGGGAGCTGTTTTTT.

The CDR3 DNA is TGCGCCAGCAGCCAAGAACGGCTAGCGGGAGCTAGCCGGCCCTACAATGAGCAGTTCTTC. This sequence encodes CASSQERLAGASRPYNEQFF. This sequence joins TRBV4-3 and TRBJ2-1; 10 bases are a match to TRBD2. The CDR3 contains 20 residues. Germline V gene data show CDR1 as LGHNA and CDR2 as YSLEER. J gave up 2 bases and V 0 bases, and 13 bases lay outside the gene matches.

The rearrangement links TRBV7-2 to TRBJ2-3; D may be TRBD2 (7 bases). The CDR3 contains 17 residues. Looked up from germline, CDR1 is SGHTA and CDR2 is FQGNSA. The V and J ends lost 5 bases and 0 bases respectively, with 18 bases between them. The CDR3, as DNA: TGTGCCAGCAGCCCCCACGGGGGGCCTGGGAGCACAGATACGCAGTATTTT. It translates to CASSPHGGPGSTDTQYF.

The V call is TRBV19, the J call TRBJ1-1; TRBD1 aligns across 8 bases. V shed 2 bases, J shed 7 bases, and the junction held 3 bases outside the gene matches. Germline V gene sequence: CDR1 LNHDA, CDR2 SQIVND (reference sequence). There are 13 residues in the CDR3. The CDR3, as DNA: TGTGCCAGTAGTATACAGGGGGCCGGTGAAGCTTTCTTT. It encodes CASSIQGAGEAFF.

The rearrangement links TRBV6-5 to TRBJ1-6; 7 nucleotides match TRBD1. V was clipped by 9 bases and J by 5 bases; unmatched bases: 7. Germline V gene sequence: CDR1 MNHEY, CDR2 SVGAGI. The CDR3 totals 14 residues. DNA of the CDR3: TGTGCCAGGAATCCGACAGGGCATAATTCACCCCTCCACTTT. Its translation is CARNPTGHNSPLHF.

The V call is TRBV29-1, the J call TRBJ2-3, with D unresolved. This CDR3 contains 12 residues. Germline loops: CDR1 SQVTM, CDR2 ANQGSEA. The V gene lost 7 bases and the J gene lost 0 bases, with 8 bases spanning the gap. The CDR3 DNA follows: TGCAGCGAAGAACTTAGCACAGATACGCAGTATTTT. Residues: CSEELSTDTQYF.